A single sample is the source of the 27 T cell receptor beta chains below, sequenced in a study of radiation and T cells in renal cell carcinoma. The time point denotes: blood 2 weeks post-SBRT. This sample's treatment: 15 Gy SBRT to primary tumor, nephrectomy 4 weeks later. Libraries were prepared by immunoSEQ multiplex PCR; TCRdb keeps only in-frame clonotypes and omits some of them. Among about 49,000 clones listed, roughly 78% were seen once. Material: blood, obtained from a patient whose treatment included radiotherapy and nephrectomy. These receptors were obtained from a woman between 65 and 79 years old with renal cell carcinoma.

The rearrangement joins TRBV5-3 to TRBJ2-4, with 11 positions matching TRBD2. TRBV5-3 is known as an ORF, though its function is uncertain. The CDR3 extends over 15 amino acids. V dropped 2 bases and J dropped 6; count of bases not matched to a gene: 4. The CDR3 DNA sequence: TGTGCCAGAAGCTTCTCTAGCGGGGGGCCAAACATTCAGTACTTC. Its protein is CARSFSSGGPNIQYF.

The chain recombines TRBV5-1 with TRBJ1-1, with 8 nucleotides matching TRBD1. The CDR3 has 14 residues. J lost 1 base, V lost 7 bases, and 6 bases had no gene match. Germline V gene data show CDR1 as SGHRS and CDR2 as YFSETQ. The CDR3 spells CASARDRRNTEAFF. The CDR3 bases are TGCGCCAGCGCGAGGGACAGGAGGAACACTGAAGCTTTCTTT.

The chain is built from TRBV7-6 and TRBJ1-1, with TRBD1 matching 7 bases. There are 15 residues in the CDR3. CDR1 is SGHVS, CDR2 FNYEAQ, per germline. V dropped 0 bases and J dropped 4; count of bases not matched to a gene: 5. CDR3 protein: CASSLARGGFTEAFF. For the CDR3, the DNA is TGTGCCAGCAGCTTAGCGCGAGGGGGCTTCACTGAAGCTTTCTTT.

The chain employs TRBV5-1 and TRBJ2-2, with no clear D. CDR3 size: 14 residues. Germline CDR1 and CDR2: SGHRS and YFSETQ. The V and J ends lost 4 bases and 2 bases respectively, with 9 bases between them. The CDR3 region has the DNA TGCGCCAGCAGCGACACTGGAAACACCGGGGAGCTGTTTTTT. Protein: CASSDTGNTGELFF.

This chain links TRBV6-6 with TRBJ1-5, with 9 bases matching TRBD1. After removal of 5 bases from V and 7 bases from J, the junction contained 6 bases not matched to a gene. The CDR3 contains 14 residues. The germline gives CDR1 MNHNY, CDR2 SVGAGI (reference sequence). CDR3: CASSRTGVWQPQHF. CDR3 bases: TGTGCCAGCAGTAGGACAGGGGTATGGCAGCCCCAGCATTTT.

This clone was counted only a few times. The rearrangement links TRBV5-1 to TRBJ1-1; D call uncertain. The germline V gene has CDR1 SGHRS and CDR2 YFSETQ. V was trimmed by 2 bases and J by 2 bases, leaving 7 bases between them. The CDR3 is made up of 13 amino acids. CDR3 sequence: CASSFDGNTEAFF. The CDR3 DNA is TGCGCCAGCAGCTTCGACGGCAACACTGAAGCTTTCTTT.

This sequence joins TRBV6-1 and TRBJ1-2; no firm D call. CDR3 length equals 13 residues. Trimming removed 6 bases at V and 1 base at J, with 9 bases between. From germline, CDR1 is MNHNS and CDR2 SASEGT. CDR3 loop: CASRRAGNYGYTF. CDR3 in DNA: TGTGCCAGCAGGCGGGCCGGTAACTATGGCTACACCTTC.

The genes are TRBV2 and TRBJ2-3; 8 positions agree with TRBD2. Looked up from germline, CDR1 is SNHLY and CDR2 is FYNNEI. The length of the CDR3 is 13 residues. V lost 8 bases and J lost 6; bases outside the gene matches: 7. In nucleotides, the CDR3 is TGTGCCAGCGCCGGACAGCGGGAGGATACGCAGTATTTT. Its protein is CASAGQREDTQYF.

This clone was detected once. The chain has TRBV7-9 and TRBJ2-3, with a tentative D call TRBD2 (6 bases). The germline V and J ends were trimmed by 4 bases and 2 bases, with 10 bases remaining between them. CDR1 and CDR2 (germline): SEHNR, FQNEAQ (reference sequence). There are 14 residues in the CDR3. The CDR3 nucleotides read TGTGCCAGCAGCTCGCGGGACTTCACAGATACGCAGTATTTT. Amino acid sequence: CASSSRDFTDTQYF.

The chain recombines TRBV6-1 with TRBJ1-3; perhaps TRBD1 as D (5 bases). The ends were cut back, 0 bases at V and 3 bases at J, with 12 bases in the middle. Germline CDR1 is MNHNS and CDR2 is SASEGT. The CDR3 has 16 amino acids. The CDR3 here is CASSEAPDSYGNTIYF. CDR3 sequence (DNA): TGTGCCAGCAGTGAAGCGCCCGACAGTTATGGAAACACCATATATTTT.

The rearrangement joins TRBV10-2 to TRBJ1-5; D uncertain. Germline V gives CDR1 WSHSY, CDR2 SAAADI. Trimming cost V 2 bases and J 3 bases, with 8 bases left between them. The CDR3 runs to 14 residues. The CDR3 DNA is TGCGCCAGCAGTGAGCAGGACCACAATCAGCCCCAGCATTTT. Encoded protein: CASSEQDHNQPQHF.

The chain recombines TRBV5-1 with TRBJ2-6; no clear D gene. V was shortened by 5 bases and J by 2 bases, with 14 bases between the two germline ends. Germline CDR1 is SGHRS and CDR2 is YFSETQ. The CDR3 runs 16 residues. The CDR3 region has the DNA TGCGCCAGCAGTCCCCGACCCGCGGCTGGGGCCAACGTCCTGACTTTC. Protein: CASSPRPAAGANVLTF.

CDR3 DNA: TGTGCCAGCAGTTTAACCTTGGATGGCTACACCTTC. It encodes CASSLTLDGYTF. V and J are TRBV28 and TRBJ1-2; D is unclear. Germline CDR1 is MDHEN and CDR2 is SYDVKM. Trimming shortened V by 2 bases and J by 6 bases, and 7 bases separated the two germline ends. The CDR3 runs 12 residues.

The chain links TRBV7-2 to TRBJ2-3; weak D call: TRBD2 (5 bases). The V gene's germline CDR1 is SGHTA and CDR2 FQGNSA. Trimming removed 1 base from V and 4 bases from J, with 12 bases in between. This CDR3 region has 15 residues. The CDR3 nucleotides are TGTGCCAGCAGCTTAGGACTATCTGAAGCAGATACGCAGTATTTT. Residues: CASSLGLSEADTQYF.

The chain uses TRBV27 and TRBJ1-5; no reliable D call. With 8 bases removed from V and 0 bases from J, the gap between germline ends came to 17 bases. This CDR3 spans 16 amino acids. Germline V gene sequence: CDR1 MNHEY, CDR2 SMNVEV (reference sequence). CDR3 sequence (DNA): TGTGCCAGCTCTTACACTGGCGGGCGTAGCAATCAGCCCCAGCATTTT. Translation: CASSYTGGRSNQPQHF.

The rearrangement links TRBV9 to TRBJ2-2, with a weak D call TRBD2 (6 bases). Per germline, CDR1 SGDLS and CDR2 YYNGEE. This CDR3 comprises 14 residues. V lost 5 bases and J lost 4, with 12 bases in between. The CDR3, as DNA: TGTGCCAGCAGGTCCCTGGGGGGCACCGGGGAGCTGTTTTTT. Amino acids: CASRSLGGTGELFF.

This chain links TRBV11-2 with TRBJ2-5; 7 bases line up with TRBD2. Unmatched junction bases numbered 10, after V lost 5 bases and J lost 4 bases. The CDR3 runs 15 residues. The V gene's germline CDR1 is SGHAT and CDR2 FQNNGV. The CDR3 spells CASSPPWGGLETQYF. CDR3 nucleotide sequence: TGTGCCAGCAGCCCCCCGTGGGGGGGGTTAGAGACCCAGTACTTC.

The V call is TRBV5-8, the J call TRBJ1-4; D may be TRBD1 (5 bases). CDR3 length equals 15 residues. Germline assignment: CDR1 SGHTS and CDR2 YDEGEE. The V gene lost 1 base and the J gene lost 4 bases, with 11 bases spanning the gap. The CDR3 is CASSLRSGFNEKLFF. Here the CDR3 DNA reads TGTGCCAGCAGCTTGAGATCAGGGTTTAATGAAAAACTGTTTTTT. The entire variable domain, with the rest obtained from reference TRBV5-8 and TRBJ1-4, is as follows: EAGVTQSPTHLIKTRGQQATLRCSPISGHTSVYWYQQALGLGLQFLLWYDEGEERNRGNFPPRFSGRQFPNYSSELNVNALELEDSALYLCASSLRSGFNEKLFFGSGTQLSVL.

The V gene is TRBV10-3, the J gene TRBJ2-2, with unresolved D. Germline CDR1 and CDR2: ENHRY and SYGVKD. The CDR3 covers 14 residues. Between the trimmed V and J ends, which lost 0 bases and 8 bases, there was a span of 10 bases. The CDR3 spells CAISESPEKGELFF. The CDR3, as DNA: TGTGCCATCAGTGAGTCACCGGAGAAGGGGGAGCTGTTTTTT.

The table lists this clone with a few counts. The chain employs TRBV7-8 and TRBJ2-3, with a tentative D call TRBD1 (6 bases). V was cut by 5 bases and J by 0 bases, with 12 bases left in between. The germline V gene has CDR1 SGHVS and CDR2 FQNEAQ. The CDR3 contains 15 residues. The CDR3 is CASSRTDFSTDTQYF. CDR3 bases: TGTGCCAGCAGCCGGACAGACTTTAGCACAGATACGCAGTATTTT.

CDR3 region: CASRGRDDGGNTIYF. In nucleotides, the CDR3 is TGTGCCAGCAGAGGCAGGGATGACGGTGGAAACACCATATATTTT. The rearrangement joins TRBV6-1 to TRBJ1-3, with a weak D call TRBD1 (5 bases). The CDR3 is 15 amino acids. The germline V gene has CDR1 MNHNS and CDR2 SASEGT. The V end lost 6 bases, the J end lost 3 bases, and 15 bases lay between the germline ends.

This chain links TRBV12-5 with TRBJ2-5, with TRBD2 matching 9 bases. The CDR3 is 17 amino acids. CDR1 and CDR2 from the germline V gene are LGHNT and FRNRAP. The V segment lost 0 bases and the J segment 5 bases; nucleotides outside the gene matches: 10. The CDR3 nucleotides are TGTGCTAGTGGTTTGGTAGTGGCTAGCGGGGCCCCGGAGACCCAGTACTTC. Amino acid sequence: CASGLVVASGAPETQYF.

This clone showed up just a few times. The chain links TRBV5-6 to TRBJ1-2; 9 bases agree with TRBD1. Germline V gene sequence: CDR1 SGHDT, CDR2 YYEEEE. The CDR3 is 15 residues long. V shed 4 bases and J 0 bases; nucleotides not matched to a gene: 4. The CDR3 is CASSETGGTNYGYTF. The CDR3, as DNA: TGTGCCAGCAGCGAGACAGGGGGAACTAACTATGGCTACACCTTC.

The rearrangement joins TRBV2 to TRBJ1-3; 7 nucleotides align to TRBD1. J gave up 1 base and V 1 base, and 10 bases lay outside the gene matches. CDR1 is SNHLY and CDR2 is FYNNEI in the germline V gene. The CDR3 has 18 amino acids. DNA for the CDR3: TGTGCCAGCAGTGAAGGGCTAATGGGGGACAGTTCTGGAAACACCATATATTTT. Translating it yields CASSEGLMGDSSGNTIYF.

The rearrangement joins TRBV5-4 to TRBJ2-5; 12 bases fit TRBD2. The CDR3 covers 16 residues. Trimming at V came to 4 bases and at J to 5 bases, leaving 9 bases not matched to a gene. Germline loops: CDR1 SGHNT, CDR2 YYREEE (reference sequence). This CDR3 reads CASSDLTSGSMETQYF. The CDR3 DNA follows: TGTGCCAGCAGCGATCTGACTAGCGGGAGTATGGAGACCCAGTACTTC. The variable domain in full, completed from reference TRBV5-4 and TRBJ2-5, reads ETGVTQSPTHLIKTRGQQVTLRCSSQSGHNTVSWYQQALGQGPQFIFQYYREEENGRGNFPPRFSGLQFPNYSSELNVNALELDDSALYLCASSDLTSGSMETQYFGPGTRLLVL.

This clone was detected a few times. This chain joins TRBV27 and TRBJ2-2; 11 bases map to TRBD1. The CDR3 is 18 residues long. Germline CDR1 reads MNHEY; CDR2 reads SMNVEV (reference sequence). J lost 4 bases, V lost 0 bases, and 7 bases had no gene match. CDR3 DNA sequence: TGTGCCAGCAGTTTATCGACTGTGGGACAGGGGGGCACCGGGGAGCTGTTTTTT. Protein sequence: CASSLSTVGQGGTGELFF.

The chain has TRBV15 and TRBJ2-6; 8 bases line up with TRBD1. Germline V lookup: CDR1 LNHNV, CDR2 YYDKDF (reference sequence). V was pared by 5 bases and J by 4 bases, with 10 bases of the junction left unmatched. The CDR3 contains 17 residues. This CDR3 reads CATSVGQGNPGANVLTF. DNA for the CDR3: TGTGCCACCAGCGTCGGACAGGGAAACCCCGGGGCCAACGTCCTGACTTTC.